The rows below give T cell receptor beta chains drawn from one sample of a study of blood T cell repertoires in COVID-19. Profiled with immunoSEQ multiplex PCR; TCRdb holds only in-frame clones, not every one. The table lists some 73,000 clones, approximately 86% of them singletons. The sequenced material came from peripheral blood. The source of these receptors is a man aged 80 or over with COVID-19, enrolled during active disease. The CDR3 runs from the conserved cysteine through the conserved F or W. D genes are given only for firm matches. A clone size is listed for some rows: how often the clone was seen (once, few, many), or a class if it is expanded.

>TRBV29-1|TRBJ1-4|-|-
TGCAGCGGCTCAGTGGGGCCAAGGGAAAAACTGTTTTTT
CSGSVGPREKLFF
>TRBV7-3|TRBJ2-3|TRBD2|-
TGTGCCAGCAGCTTGGGAGGGTCCGCAGATACGCAGTATTTT
CASSLGGSADTQYF
>TRBV19|TRBJ1-1|TRBD1|-
TGTGCCAGTAGTCGATCGGGACAGGGCCCCATGAACACTGAAGCTTTCTTT
CASSRSGQGPMNTEAFF
>TRBV28|TRBJ1-2|-|-
TGTGCCAGCAGTTTTTGGGCAGCCTCCTATGGCTACACCTTC
CASSFWAASYGYTF
>TRBV5-1|TRBJ2-5|TRBD2|-
TGCGCCAGCAGCTTGCTCCCGGGGGAGGGAGAGACCCAGTACTTC
CASSLLPGEGETQYF
>TRBV19|TRBJ2-3|TRBD2|-
TGTGCCAGTAGTATAGCTGGTAGCGGGGGCCCCACAGATACGCAGTATTTT
CASSIAGSGGPTDTQYF
>TRBV9|TRBJ2-7|TRBD1|-
TGTGCCAGCAGCGTCGGACAGGGAACGGGCGAGCAGTACTTC
CASSVGQGTGEQYF
>TRBV5-4|TRBJ2-1|-|-
TGTGCCAGCAGCCGCGGGACCCGTGTTGATGAGCAGTTCTTC
CASSRGTRVDEQFF
>TRBV6-2/TRBV6-3|TRBJ2-3|TRBD2|-
TGTGCCAGCAGTTACTCGCCGGGACTAGCGGGGAGGGATACGCAGTATTTT
CASSYSPGLAGRDTQYF
>TRBV18|TRBJ2-7|-|-
TGTGCCAGCTCACCACCGGGCACCTACGAGCAGTACTTC
CASSPPGTYEQYF
>TRBV5-1|TRBJ2-3|-|-
TGCGCCAGCAGCTTGAACCGGGACACACGCACAGATACGCAGTATTTT
CASSLNRDTRTDTQYF
>TRBV7-9|TRBJ1-2|-|-
TGTGCCAGCAGCGTAGGGGGGACACAAATCTATGGCTACACCTTC
CASSVGGTQIYGYTF
>TRBV12-3/TRBV12-4|TRBJ1-1|-|few
TGTGCCAGCAGTCGGGGGATGAACACTGAAGCTTTCTTT
CASSRGMNTEAFF
>TRBV18|TRBJ1-1|TRBD1|-
TGTGCCAGCTCACTCGACAGGGCCACTGAAGCTTTCTTT
CASSLDRATEAFF
>TRBV3-1/TRBV3-2|TRBJ2-5|-|once
TGTGCCAGCAGCCGCGTTGGAGGCCAAGAGACCCAGTACTTC
CASSRVGGQETQYF